Given below is one T cell receptor (beta chain) in context. The libraries were made with immunoSEQ v3. Each library reached 2 million or so read pairs, or roughly 5-6 million at deep level. Only in-frame clones appear in the TCRdb table, and some are missing; sequencing was by immunoSEQ multiplex PCR. The data show 40,000 to 55,000 clones, about 80% seen once. Time point described: pre-treatment sample, taken before nivolumab and TIL therapy. This record belongs to a study of TIL therapy for anti-PD-1-resistant metastatic lung cancer. Germline lookup yields CDR1 LNHDA and CDR2 SQIVND (reference sequence). The CDR3 is 14 residues long. V lost 7 bases, J lost 1 base, and 3 bases stayed unmatched.

J is TRBJ2-2 and V is TRBV19; 7 positions agree with TRBD1. The sample was blood, taken at baseline. The sequence was collected from a woman between 30 and 80 years old with non-small cell lung cancer. CDR3 sequence: CASMGTENTGELFF. CDR3 coding DNA: TGTGCCAGTATGGGGACAGAGAACACCGGGGAGCTGTTTTTT.